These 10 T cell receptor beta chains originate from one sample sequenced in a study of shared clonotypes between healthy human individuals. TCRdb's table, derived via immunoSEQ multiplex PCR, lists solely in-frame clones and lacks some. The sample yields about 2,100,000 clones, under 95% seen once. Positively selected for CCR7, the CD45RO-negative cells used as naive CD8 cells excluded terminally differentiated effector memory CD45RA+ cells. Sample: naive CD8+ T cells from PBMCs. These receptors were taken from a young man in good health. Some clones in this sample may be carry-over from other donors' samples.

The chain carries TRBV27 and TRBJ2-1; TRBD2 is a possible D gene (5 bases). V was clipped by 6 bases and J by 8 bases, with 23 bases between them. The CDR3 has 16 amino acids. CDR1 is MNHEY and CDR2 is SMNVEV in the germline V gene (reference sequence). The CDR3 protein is CASSTAVARSFDEQFF. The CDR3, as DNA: TGTGCCAGCAGCACAGCGGTCGCCCGTTCGTTCGATGAGCAGTTCTTC.

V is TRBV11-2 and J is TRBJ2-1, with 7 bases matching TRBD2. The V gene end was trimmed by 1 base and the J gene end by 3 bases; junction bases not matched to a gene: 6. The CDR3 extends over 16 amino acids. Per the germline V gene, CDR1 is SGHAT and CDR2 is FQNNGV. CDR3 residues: CASSLVLREVYNEQFF. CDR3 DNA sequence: TGTGCCAGCAGCTTAGTTCTACGGGAGGTCTACAATGAGCAGTTCTTC.

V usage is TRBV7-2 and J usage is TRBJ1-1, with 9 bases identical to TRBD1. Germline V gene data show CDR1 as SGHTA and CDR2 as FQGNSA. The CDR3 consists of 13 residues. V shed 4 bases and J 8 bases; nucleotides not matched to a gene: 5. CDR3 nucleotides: TGTGCCAGCAGCTCAGGGACAGGGATGGAAGCTTTCTTT. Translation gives CASSSGTGMEAFF.

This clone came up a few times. In nucleotides, the CDR3 is TGTGCCAGCAGCAATCGTTTGTATAGCAATCAGCCCCAGCATTTT. Protein product: CASSNRLYSNQPQHF. The chain is built from TRBV27 and TRBJ1-5; D ambiguous. Per the germline V gene, CDR1 is MNHEY and CDR2 is SMNVEV (reference sequence). This CDR3 comprises 15 residues. V lost 6 bases and J lost 0, with 12 bases in between.

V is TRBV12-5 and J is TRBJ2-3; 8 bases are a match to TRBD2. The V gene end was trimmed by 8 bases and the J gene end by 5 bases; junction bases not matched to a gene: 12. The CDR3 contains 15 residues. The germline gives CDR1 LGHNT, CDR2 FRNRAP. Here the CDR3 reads CASSGLREGQDTQYF. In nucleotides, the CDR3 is TGTGCTAGTAGCGGTCTACGGGAGGGCCAAGATACGCAGTATTTT.

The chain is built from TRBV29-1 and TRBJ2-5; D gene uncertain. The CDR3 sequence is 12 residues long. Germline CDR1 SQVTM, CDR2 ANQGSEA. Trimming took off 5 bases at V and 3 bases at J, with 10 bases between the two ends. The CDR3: CSVWASEETQYF. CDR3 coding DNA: TGCAGCGTTTGGGCCTCAGAAGAGACCCAGTACTTC.

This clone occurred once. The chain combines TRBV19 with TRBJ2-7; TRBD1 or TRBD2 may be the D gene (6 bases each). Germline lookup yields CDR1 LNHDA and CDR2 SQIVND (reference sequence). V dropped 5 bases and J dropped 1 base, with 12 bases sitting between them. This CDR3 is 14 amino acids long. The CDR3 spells CASSPGAQSYEQYF. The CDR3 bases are TGTGCCAGTAGTCCGGGGGCCCAATCCTACGAGCAGTACTTC.

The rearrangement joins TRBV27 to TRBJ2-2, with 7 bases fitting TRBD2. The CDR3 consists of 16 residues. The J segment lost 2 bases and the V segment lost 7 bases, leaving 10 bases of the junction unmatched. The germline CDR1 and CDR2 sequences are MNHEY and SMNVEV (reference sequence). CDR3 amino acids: CASNPTSAPNTGELFF. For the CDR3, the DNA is TGTGCCAGCAACCCCACTAGCGCCCCTAACACCGGGGAGCTGTTTTTT.

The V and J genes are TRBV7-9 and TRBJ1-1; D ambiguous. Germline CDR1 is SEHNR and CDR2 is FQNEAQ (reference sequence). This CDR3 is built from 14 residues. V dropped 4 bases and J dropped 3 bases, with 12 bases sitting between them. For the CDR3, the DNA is TGTGCCAGCAGCTCGCCTAACGTGGACACTGAAGCTTTCTTT. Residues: CASSSPNVDTEAFF.

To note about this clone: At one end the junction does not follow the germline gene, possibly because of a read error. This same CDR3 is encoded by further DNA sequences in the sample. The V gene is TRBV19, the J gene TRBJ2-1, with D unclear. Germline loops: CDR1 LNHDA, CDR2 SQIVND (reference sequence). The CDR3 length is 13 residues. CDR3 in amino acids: CASSLDSYNEQFF. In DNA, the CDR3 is TGTGCCAGTAGTTTAGACTCCTACAATGAGCAGTTCTTC.